The 9 T cell receptor beta chains given below trace back to one sample, sequenced in a study of identical twins. TCRdb re-analysed the 5' RACE reads in MiXCR, keeping a single row per CDR3 protein. This table holds around 680,000 distinct CDR3 sequences, 8% to 9% found once. These data also featured in a second study, about yellow fever vaccine responses in identical twins.

Source material: PBMCs. The receptors were sampled from a woman aged 18 to 35 in good health.

The table lists this clonotype with many counts. The chain is built from TRBV28 and TRBJ2-1; TRBD2 agrees at 10 bases. Germline V CDR1 and CDR2: MDHEN, SYDVKM. After removal of 3 bases from V and 5 bases from J, the junction contained 7 bases not matched to a gene. This CDR3 is built from 16 residues. The CDR3 loop is CASSLWASGSHNEQFF. As DNA, the CDR3 is TGTGCCAGCAGTTTGTGGGCTAGCGGGAGTCACAATGAGCAGTTCTTC.

This clonotype was found many times. V and J are TRBV7-6 and TRBJ2-7, with no clear D. The CDR3 is 13 residues long. CDR1 and CDR2 (germline): SGHVS, FNYEAQ. Trimming cost V 1 base and J 2 bases, with 6 bases left between them. In DNA form, the CDR3 reads TGTGCCAGCAGCTTAGTACATACCTACGAGCAGTACTTC. It codes for CASSLVHTYEQYF.

This clonotype was seen repeatedly, ten times or more. The rearrangement uses TRBV18 and TRBJ2-1; 7 bases are shared with TRBD1. This CDR3 contains 12 residues. V gave up 6 bases and J gave up 8 bases; unmatched junction bases: 4. CDR1 is KGHSH, CDR2 LQKENI, per germline. In nucleotides, the CDR3 is TGTGCCAGCTCCCAAGGGGGCCATGAGCAGTTCTTC. This sequence encodes CASSQGGHEQFF.

V usage is TRBV7-9 and J usage is TRBJ2-3; D gene ambiguous. Deletions cut 7 bases from V and 4 bases from J, with 9 bases between. Germline CDR1 SEHNR, CDR2 FQNEAQ (reference sequence). The length of the CDR3 is 12 residues. The CDR3 bases are TGTGCCAGCACCGAGACCTCAGATACGCAGTATTTT. Protein product: CASTETSDTQYF.

V is TRBV12-3 or TRBV12-4 and J is TRBJ2-7; 7 nucleotides match TRBD2. V trimming: 1 base; J trimming: 0 bases; junction bases outside the gene matches: 6. This CDR3 contains 16 residues. CDR3 residues: CASSLGAGRGSYEQYF. The CDR3 DNA reads TGTGCCAGCAGTTTAGGGGCAGGGAGGGGCTCCTACGAGCAGTACTTC.

This clonotype was counted at least ten times. The chain employs TRBV5-1 and TRBJ2-2; a possible D gene is TRBD2 (6 bases). This CDR3 contains 17 residues. The V gene lost 1 base and the J gene lost 4 bases, with 17 bases spanning the gap. CDR1 is SGHRS and CDR2 is YFSETQ in the germline V gene. The DNA for the CDR3 is TGCGCCAGCAGCTTGAAAACAGGCCTCGGGGGCACCGGGGAGCTGTTTTTT. Translation: CASSLKTGLGGTGELFF.

The chain joins TRBV6-5 to TRBJ2-1, with TRBD2 matching 8 bases. The CDR3 loop spans 15 amino acids. The V and J ends lost 4 bases and 5 bases, in that order; junction bases with no gene match: 7. CDR1 is MNHEY and CDR2 is SVGAGI in the germline V gene. The CDR3 DNA sequence: TGTGCCAGCAGTTTGGGCGGGAGGTTCAACAATGAGCAGTTCTTC. Its protein product is CASSLGGRFNNEQFF.

The chain carries TRBV9 and TRBJ2-7, with 12 bases lining up with TRBD2. The CDR3 extends over 17 amino acids. Germline values: CDR1 SGDLS, CDR2 YYNGEE. V lost 1 base and J lost 5; bases outside the gene matches: 10. The chain's CDR3 is CASSVTPTSGRSNEQYF. In DNA form, the CDR3 reads TGTGCCAGCAGCGTAACCCCCACTAGCGGGAGGTCGAACGAGCAGTACTTC. The whole variable domain, remainder taken from reference TRBV9 and TRBJ2-7, is DSGVTQTPKHLITATGQRVTLRCSPRSGDLSVYWYQQSLDQGLQFLIQYYNGEERAKGNILERFSAQQFPDLHSELNLSSLELGDSALYFCASSVTPTSGRSNEQYFGPGTRLTVT.

The V and J genes are TRBV7-8 and TRBJ2-7, with 7 bases matching TRBD1. The V gene end was trimmed by 5 bases and the J gene end by 2 bases; junction bases not matched to a gene: 12. The germline V gene encodes CDR1 SGHVS and CDR2 FQNEAQ. The CDR3 contains 16 residues. CDR3 sequence reads: CASSNHRDSPTYEQYF. CDR3 bases: TGTGCCAGCAGCAACCACCGGGACAGTCCAACCTACGAGCAGTACTTC.